Presented here are 25 T cell receptor beta chains from one specimen sequenced in a study of cytomegalovirus exposure and HLA in healthy donors. Primers included in the PCR were 60 Vbeta and 13 Jbeta primers. Some clones are missing from TCRdb's copy, which holds only in-frame ones; the method was immunoSEQ multiplex PCR. This table has roughly 150,000 clones, roughly 80% appearing once. Sequencing was carried out using PBMCs. These receptors came from a man in his fifties in good health and CMV-seropositive.

CDR3 DNA: TGTGCCAGCAGCTTGGGGGCGGGATTGAACACTGAAGCTTTCTTT. It codes for CASSLGAGLNTEAFF. The V and J genes are TRBV5-4 and TRBJ1-1; no firm D call. This CDR3 has 15 amino acids. V was shortened by 0 bases and J by 0 bases, with 9 bases between the two germline ends. The V gene's germline CDR1 is SGHNT and CDR2 YYREEE (reference sequence).

The CDR3 DNA reads as TGCGCCAGCAGCTTGAGGAGGGGCCGGGAGGACTACGAGCAGTACTTC. Its translation: CASSLRRGREDYEQYF. The rearrangement uses TRBV5-1 and TRBJ2-7; TRBD2 agrees at 7 bases. This CDR3 region has 16 residues. Germline CDR1 and CDR2: SGHRS and YFSETQ. After removal of 1 base from V and 3 bases from J, the junction contained 10 bases not matched to a gene.

The rearrangement links TRBV13 to TRBJ2-1; TRBD2 might be the D (6 bases). The CDR3 contains 13 residues. CDR1 and CDR2 (germline): PRHDT, FYEKMQ (reference sequence). V was shortened by 0 bases and J by 9 bases, with 9 bases between the two germline ends. The chain's CDR3 is CASSLGGLTEQFF. In nucleotides, the CDR3 is TGTGCCAGCAGCTTAGGAGGACTAACTGAGCAGTTCTTC.

The V gene is TRBV7-9, the J gene TRBJ2-7; 7 positions agree with TRBD1. Germline V lookup: CDR1 SEHNR, CDR2 FQNEAQ (reference sequence). The V segment lost 5 bases and the J segment 5 bases; nucleotides outside the gene matches: 3. CDR3 length: 12 amino acids. The CDR3 region is CASSHTGDEQYF. The DNA for the CDR3 is TGTGCCAGCAGCCACACAGGGGACGAGCAGTACTTC.

The J gene is TRBJ1-1, the V gene TRBV9; D possibly corresponds to TRBD1 (5 bases). The CDR3 spans 14 residues. CDR1 and CDR2 (germline): SGDLS, YYNGEE. The ends were cut back, 0 bases at V and 7 bases at J, with 13 bases in the middle. CDR3 residues: CASSVGGGWGEAFF. The CDR3 DNA is TGTGCCAGCAGCGTAGGTGGGGGGTGGGGTGAAGCTTTCTTT.

The chain employs TRBV5-1 and TRBJ2-2; TRBD2 matches 8 bases. The CDR3 runs to 16 residues. V was pared by 0 bases and J by 3 bases, with 4 bases of the junction left unmatched. CDR1 and CDR2 from the germline V gene are SGHRS and YFSETQ. This chain's CDR3 is CASSLVGLGHTGELFF. As DNA, the CDR3 is TGCGCCAGCAGCTTGGTGGGACTAGGACACACCGGGGAGCTGTTTTTT. Variable domain in full (rest from reference TRBV5-1 and TRBJ2-2): KAGVTQTPRYLIKTRGQQVTLSCSPISGHRSVSWYQQTPGQGLQFLFEYFSETQRNKGNFPGRFSGRQFSNSRSEMNVSTLELGDSALYLCASSLVGLGHTGELFFGEGSRLTVL.

The chain uses TRBV4-3 and TRBJ1-2, with a tentative D call TRBD1 (6 bases). V was clipped by 0 bases and J by 4 bases, with 12 bases between them. CDR1 LGHNA and CDR2 YSLEER come from the germline V gene. This CDR3 is built from 15 residues. The CDR3 sequence: CASSQDLGTSYGYTF. In nucleotides, the CDR3 is TGCGCCAGCAGCCAAGATCTGGGGACAAGCTATGGCTACACCTTC.

The rearrangement uses TRBV28 and TRBJ2-5; tentative D call: TRBD1 (5 bases). Gene TRBJ2-7 matches the end of the DNA better, so the J call may be wrong. This CDR3 spans 14 amino acids. Germline values: CDR1 MDHEN, CDR2 SYDVKM. The CDR3 DNA reads as TGTGCCAGCGGGTGGGGCGGTAGAAGCTACGAGCAGTACTTC. Protein sequence: CASGWGGRSYEQYF.

The chain is built from TRBV7-9 and TRBJ1-6, with TRBD1 identical over 7 bases. V dropped 4 bases and J dropped 12; count of bases not matched to a gene: 9. Germline V lookup: CDR1 SEHNR, CDR2 FQNEAQ (reference sequence). The length of the CDR3 is 14 residues. In nucleotides, the CDR3 is TGTGCCAGCAGCTGGCAGAGGGACAGAGAACCCCTCCACTTT. Its protein product is CASSWQRDREPLHF.

This clone was seen a handful of times. The chain carries TRBV5-1 and TRBJ1-4, with D hard to call. The V and J ends lost 4 bases and 4 bases respectively, with 8 bases between them. CDR3 length equals 13 residues. CDR1 and CDR2 from the germline V gene are SGHRS and YFSETQ. CDR3 sequence reads: CASSPVRNEKLFF. The CDR3, as DNA: TGCGCCAGCAGCCCCGTTCGTAATGAAAAACTGTTTTTT.

V is TRBV6-5 and J is TRBJ1-2; D may be TRBD1 (5 bases). Germline CDR1 reads MNHEY; CDR2 reads SVGAGI. V gave up 2 bases and J gave up 3 bases, with 7 bases separating them. The CDR3 covers 13 residues. Here the CDR3 reads CASSYGAYYGYTF. The CDR3 nucleotides are TGTGCCAGCAGTTACGGGGCCTACTATGGCTACACCTTC.

The V and J genes are TRBV19 and TRBJ1-2; no clear D. CDR1 is LNHDA, CDR2 SQIVND, per germline (reference sequence). This CDR3 is built from 12 residues. The V and J ends lost 2 bases and 7 bases respectively, with 8 bases between them. CDR3 residues: CASSIRAGGYTF. DNA of the CDR3: TGTGCCAGTAGTATACGGGCGGGTGGCTACACCTTC.

This chain connects TRBV5-6 to TRBJ2-7; 9 bases map to TRBD1. Germline-derived CDR1 and CDR2 are SGHDT and YYEEEE. The CDR3 totals 14 residues. Trimming cost V 4 bases and J 11 bases; bases outside gene matches: 13. The CDR3 nucleotides are TGTGCCAGCAGCCGTCCCGGGACAGGGAAATTGGAGTACTTC. It codes for CASSRPGTGKLEYF.

The chain recombines TRBV7-2 with TRBJ2-2; D is possibly TRBD1 (6 bases). The ends were cut back, 2 bases at V and 0 bases at J, with 10 bases in the middle. This CDR3 has 16 residues. Germline values: CDR1 SGHTA, CDR2 FQGNSA. As DNA, the CDR3 is TGTGCCAGCAGCTTACTTGGGACACCGAACACCGGGGAGCTGTTTTTT. This sequence encodes CASSLLGTPNTGELFF.

V and J are TRBV4-1 and TRBJ1-1; D uncertain. Germline lookup yields CDR1 MGHRA and CDR2 YSYEKL. V dropped 3 bases and J dropped 6 bases, with 8 bases sitting between them. CDR3 length equals 12 residues. For the CDR3, the DNA is TGCGCCAGCAGCCAGACATGGGCTGAAGCTTTCTTT. The encoded protein is CASSQTWAEAFF.

This clone was detected once. J is TRBJ1-1 and V is TRBV6-6; no firm D call. V shed 2 bases and J shed 0 bases, with 10 bases lying between them. This CDR3 is 15 amino acids long. Germline-derived CDR1 and CDR2 are MNHNY and SVGAGI (reference sequence). In nucleotides, the CDR3 is TGTGCCAGCAGTTACAAGCGGGAGATGAACACTGAAGCTTTCTTT. Its protein is CASSYKREMNTEAFF.

V and J are TRBV9 and TRBJ2-1; 7 bases agree with TRBD1. The CDR3 runs to 14 residues. The V and J ends lost 5 bases and 4 bases, in that order; junction bases with no gene match: 6. Germline loops: CDR1 SGDLS, CDR2 YYNGEE. The chain's CDR3 is CASSHGDSYNEQFF. CDR3 in DNA: TGTGCCAGCAGTCATGGGGACAGTTACAATGAGCAGTTCTTC.

V and J are TRBV5-5 and TRBJ2-3; 10 bases line up with TRBD1. V was pared by 4 bases and J by 3 bases, with 5 bases of the junction left unmatched. The germline gives CDR1 SGHKS, CDR2 YYEKEE (reference sequence). The CDR3 runs 15 residues. The CDR3 coding sequence is TGTGCCAGCAGCCCTCGGACAGGGGGAACAGATACGCAGTATTTT. Amino acid sequence: CASSPRTGGTDTQYF.

The chain recombines TRBV15 with TRBJ2-2; 7 bases align to TRBD1. The junction had 8 bases not matched to a gene; V was cut back by 1 base and J by 3 bases. The CDR3 totals 17 residues. Germline loops: CDR1 LNHNV, CDR2 YYDKDF (reference sequence). The CDR3 sequence is CATSRGPGQSDTGELFF. CDR3 sequence (DNA): TGTGCCACCAGCAGAGGCCCGGGACAGTCGGACACCGGGGAGCTGTTTTTT.

This chain joins TRBV2 and TRBJ1-5; D is perhaps TRBD1 (5 bases). This CDR3 has 14 amino acids. Germline-derived CDR1 and CDR2 are SNHLY and FYNNEI. Trimming took 4 bases from V and 0 from J, leaving 7 bases between them. The CDR3 loop reads CASSGGRSNQPQHF. The CDR3 region has the DNA TGTGCCAGCAGTGGGGGCCGTAGCAATCAGCCCCAGCATTTT.

The CDR3 sequence is CASSQGQGAHYGYTF. In nucleotides, the CDR3 is TGCGCCAGCAGCCAAGGACAGGGGGCCCACTATGGCTACACCTTC. The chain is built from TRBV4-1 and TRBJ1-2, with 10 bases matching TRBD1. Unmatched junction bases numbered 2, after V lost 1 base and J lost 3 bases. The CDR3 is 15 residues long. CDR1 MGHRA and CDR2 YSYEKL come from the germline V gene.

J is TRBJ1-2 and V is TRBV11-2; no definite D call. The V gene's germline CDR1 is SGHAT and CDR2 FQNNGV. V lost 3 bases to trimming and J lost 3 bases, with 5 bases between them. The CDR3 contains 12 residues. DNA for the CDR3: TGTGCCAGCAGCTTCCGTTACTATGGCTACACCTTC. Its translation is CASSFRYYGYTF.

This clone was detected only a few times. The chain recombines TRBV9 with TRBJ1-6; 8 nucleotides agree with TRBD1. Germline CDR1 reads SGDLS; CDR2 reads YYNGEE. This CDR3 contains 15 residues. The junction had 7 bases not matched to a gene; V was cut back by 0 bases and J by 11 bases. DNA for the CDR3: TGTGCCAGCAGCGTAGCTCCCAGGGGGCAGACACCCCTCCACTTT. This encodes CASSVAPRGQTPLHF.

The chain uses TRBV6-4 and TRBJ1-5; D remains ambiguous. In germline, CDR1 is MRHNA, CDR2 SNTAGT. V was cut by 3 bases and J by 9 bases, with 15 bases left in between. This CDR3 spans 14 amino acids. The CDR3 nucleotides read TGTGCCAGCAGTGAGATGGTGGTCTGGCCGCCCCAGCATTTT. It specifies CASSEMVVWPPQHF.

CDR3: CASSPPGVGFQETQYF. The CDR3 DNA sequence: TGTGCCAGCTCACCACCAGGGGTGGGTTTCCAAGAGACCCAGTACTTC. V and J are TRBV18 and TRBJ2-5, with D perhaps TRBD1 (5 bases). The V end was cut by 0 bases, the J end by 1 base, with 12 bases between. CDR1 is KGHSH, CDR2 LQKENI, per germline. This CDR3 has 16 amino acids. The full variable domain, with the rest looked up from reference TRBV18 and TRBJ2-5, is NAGVMQNPRHLVRRRGQEARLRCSPMKGHSHVYWYRQLPEEGLKFMVYLQKENIIDESGMPKERFSAEFPKEGPSILRIQQVVRGDSAAYFCASSPPGVGFQETQYFGPGTRLLVL.